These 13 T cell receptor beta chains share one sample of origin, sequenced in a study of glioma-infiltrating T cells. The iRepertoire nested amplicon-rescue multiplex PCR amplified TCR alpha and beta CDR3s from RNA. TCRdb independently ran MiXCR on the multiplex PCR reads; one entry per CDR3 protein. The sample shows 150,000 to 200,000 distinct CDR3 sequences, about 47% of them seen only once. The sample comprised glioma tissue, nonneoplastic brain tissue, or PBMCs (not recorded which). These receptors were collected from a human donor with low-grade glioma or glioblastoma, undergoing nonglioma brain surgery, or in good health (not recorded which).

This CDR3 is CASSSRPRGGPNQPQHF. The CDR3 DNA follows: TGTGCCAGTAGTTCAAGGCCCCGGGGGGGCCCAAATCAGCCCCAGCATTTT. The chain employs TRBV19 and TRBJ1-5, with D tentatively TRBD1 (6 bases). The germline V and J ends were trimmed by 5 bases and 4 bases, with 21 bases remaining between them. Germline-derived CDR1 and CDR2 are LNHDA and SQIVND (reference sequence). The CDR3 runs 17 residues. Supplemented by reference TRBV19 and TRBJ1-5, the full variable domain reads DGGITQSPKYLFRKEGQNVTLSCEQNLNHDAMYWYRQDPGQGLRLIYYSQIVNDFQKGDIAEGYSVSREKKESFPLTVTSAQKNPTAFYLCASSSRPRGGPNQPQHFGDGTRLSIL.

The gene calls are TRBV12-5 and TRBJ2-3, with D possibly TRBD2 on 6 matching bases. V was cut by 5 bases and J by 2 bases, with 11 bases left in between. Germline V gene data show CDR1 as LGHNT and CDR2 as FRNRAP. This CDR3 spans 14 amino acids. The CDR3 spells CASGLRDFTDTQYF. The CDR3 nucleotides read TGTGCTAGTGGTCTGCGGGACTTCACAGATACGCAGTATTTT. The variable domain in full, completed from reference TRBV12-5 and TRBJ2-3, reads DARVTQTPRHKVTEMGQEVTMRCQPILGHNTVFWYRQTMMQGLELLAYFRNRAPLDDSGMPKDRFSAEMPDATLATLKIQPSEPRDSAVYFCASGLRDFTDTQYFGPGTRLTVL.

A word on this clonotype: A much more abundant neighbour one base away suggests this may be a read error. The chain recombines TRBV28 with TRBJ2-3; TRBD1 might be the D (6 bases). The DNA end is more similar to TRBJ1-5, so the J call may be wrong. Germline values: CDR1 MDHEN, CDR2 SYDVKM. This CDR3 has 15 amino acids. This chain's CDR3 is CASRTPSGGADTQHF. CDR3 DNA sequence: TGTGCCAGCAGAACGCCCAGCGGGGGGGCGGATACGCAGCATTTT.

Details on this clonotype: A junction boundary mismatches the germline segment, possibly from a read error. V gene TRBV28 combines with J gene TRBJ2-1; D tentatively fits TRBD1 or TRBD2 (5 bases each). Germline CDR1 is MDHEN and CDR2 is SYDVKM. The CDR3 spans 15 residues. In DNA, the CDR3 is TGTGCAAGCAGTTTATTGGGGGATCCCTACAATGAGCAGTTCTTC. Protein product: CASSLLGDPYNEQFF.

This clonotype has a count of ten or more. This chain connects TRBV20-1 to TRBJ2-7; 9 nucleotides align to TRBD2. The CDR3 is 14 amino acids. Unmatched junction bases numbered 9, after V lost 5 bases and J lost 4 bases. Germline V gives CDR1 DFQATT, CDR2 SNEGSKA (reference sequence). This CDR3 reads CSAGGLAGRYEQYF. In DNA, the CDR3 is TGCAGTGCTGGGGGGCTAGCGGGACGATACGAGCAGTACTTC.

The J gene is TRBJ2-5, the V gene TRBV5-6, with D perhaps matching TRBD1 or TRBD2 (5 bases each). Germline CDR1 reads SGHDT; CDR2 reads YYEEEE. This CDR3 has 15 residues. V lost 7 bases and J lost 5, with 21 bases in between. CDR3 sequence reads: CASQLLYGGEETQYF. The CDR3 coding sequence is TGTGCCAGCCAGCTCTTATATGGGGGAGAGGAGACCCAGTACTTC.

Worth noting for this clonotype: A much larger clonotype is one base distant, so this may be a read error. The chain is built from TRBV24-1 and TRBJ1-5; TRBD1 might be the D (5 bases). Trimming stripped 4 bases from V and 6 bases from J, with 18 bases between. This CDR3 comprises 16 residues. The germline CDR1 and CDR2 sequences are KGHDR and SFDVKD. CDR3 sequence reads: CATSEGNNRDRQPQHF. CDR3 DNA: TGTGCCACCAGTGAAGGGAACAATAGGGACCGTCAGCCCCAGCATTTT.

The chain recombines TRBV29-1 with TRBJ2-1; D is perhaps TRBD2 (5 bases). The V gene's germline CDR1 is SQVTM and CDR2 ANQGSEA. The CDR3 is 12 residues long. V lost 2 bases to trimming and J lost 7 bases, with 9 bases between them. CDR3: CSVESGRNEQFF. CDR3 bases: TGCAGCGTTGAAAGTGGGAGAAATGAGCAGTTCTTC.

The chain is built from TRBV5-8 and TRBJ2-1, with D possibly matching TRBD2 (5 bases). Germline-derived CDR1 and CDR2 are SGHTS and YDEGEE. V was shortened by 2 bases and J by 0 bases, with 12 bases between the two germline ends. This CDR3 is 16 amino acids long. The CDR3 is CASSLAVRVSYNEQFF. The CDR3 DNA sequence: TGTGCCAGCAGCTTAGCGGTGAGGGTCTCCTACAATGAGCAGTTCTTC.

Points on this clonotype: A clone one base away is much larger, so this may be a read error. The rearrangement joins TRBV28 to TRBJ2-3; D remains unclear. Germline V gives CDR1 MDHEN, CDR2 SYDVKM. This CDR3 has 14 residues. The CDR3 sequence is CAGSLAGSTDTQYF. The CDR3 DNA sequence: TGTGCCGGCAGTTTAGCAGGAAGCACAGATACGCAGTATTTT.

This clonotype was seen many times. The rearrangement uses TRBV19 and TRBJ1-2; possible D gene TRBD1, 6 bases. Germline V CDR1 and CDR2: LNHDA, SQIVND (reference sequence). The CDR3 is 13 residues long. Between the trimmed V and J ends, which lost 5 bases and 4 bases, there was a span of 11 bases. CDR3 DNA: TGTGCCAGTAGTCCCACAGGGAGCTATGGCTACACCTTC. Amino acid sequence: CASSPTGSYGYTF.

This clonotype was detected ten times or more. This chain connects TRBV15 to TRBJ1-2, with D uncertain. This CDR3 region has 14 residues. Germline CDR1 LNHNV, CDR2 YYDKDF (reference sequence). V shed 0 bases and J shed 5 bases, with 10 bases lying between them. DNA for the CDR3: TGTGCCACCAGCAGAGATGGGCAGACGTATGGCTACACCTTC. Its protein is CATSRDGQTYGYTF.

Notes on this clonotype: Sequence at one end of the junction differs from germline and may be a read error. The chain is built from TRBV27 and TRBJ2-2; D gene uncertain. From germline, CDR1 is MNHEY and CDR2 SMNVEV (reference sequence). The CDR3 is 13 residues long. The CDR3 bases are TGTGCCGGCAGTAACAGGAACACCGGGGAGCTGTTTTTT. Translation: CAGSNRNTGELFF.